The rows below give T cell receptor beta chains drawn from one sample of a study of regulatory T cells in long-lasting Graves disease. TCRdb analysed the multiplex PCR reads with MiXCR anew, one entry per CDR3 protein. Found here are 300,000 to 400,000 distinct CDR3 sequences, about a sixth of them singletons; the top ten hold about 20%. The source was peripheral blood mononuclear cells (PBMCs), collected at new diagnosis, from a patient treated with antithyroid drugs. The source is a female donor with Graves disease. The CDR3 runs from the conserved cysteine through the conserved F or W. Each record gives: clone size, J gene, V gene, D gene, CDR3 DNA, CDR3 protein. A D gene is named only where the DNA matches it firmly. Clone size is not always given. Where it is, it says once, few, many or a class for expanded clones.

-	TRBJ1-1	TRBV12-3/TRBV12-4	TRBD1	TGTGCCAGCAGTTTAAGGACAGGGAGGACTGAAGCTTTCTTT	CASSLRTGRTEAFF
-	TRBJ2-3	TRBV3-1	TRBD2	TGTGCCAGCAGCCAAGCGGGCGGGGGGCGAGATACGCAGTATTTT	CASSQAGGGRDTQYF
many	TRBJ1-4	TRBV5-1	-	TGCGCCAGCAGCTTTACCAGGGGCAATGAAAAACTGTTTTTT	CASSFTRGNEKLFF
-	TRBJ2-2	TRBV27	TRBD1	TGTGCCAGCAGTTCCTGGGACAGGGCTGGCGGGGAGCTGTTTTTT	CASSSWDRAGGELFF
many	TRBJ1-1	TRBV9	TRBD1	TGTGCCAGCAGCGTAGGGGACAGGGCGGGGACTGAAGCTTTCTTT	CASSVGDRAGTEAFF
many	TRBJ2-3	TRBV12-3/TRBV12-4	-	TGTGCCAGCAGTTTTGTAGGGACGGGGCCAGATACGCAGTATTTT	CASSFVGTGPDTQYF
many	TRBJ1-1	TRBV5-1	TRBD1	TGCGCCAGCAGCTTGGTGACAGGGGGCTTGGCCACTGAAGCTTTCTTT	CASSLVTGGLATEAFF
few	TRBJ2-5	TRBV10-3	TRBD1	TGTGCCATCAGTGAGTCAACAGGGGAAGAGACCCAGTACTTC	CAISESTGEETQYF
-	TRBJ2-7	TRBV28	-	TGTGCCAGCTGCATTCCCGGGACAAACTTCTACGAGCAGTACTTC	CASCIPGTNFYEQYF
-	TRBJ2-5	TRBV19	-	TGTGCCAGCAGAGGACCACTCTGGTCCCAAGAGACCCAGTACTTC	CASRGPLWSQETQYF
many	TRBJ2-7	TRBV12-3/TRBV12-4	-	TGTGCCAGCAAGCAGACCTACGAGCAGTACTTC	CASKQTYEQYF
many	TRBJ2-7	TRBV2	TRBD2	TGTGCCAGCAGTGAAAGCGGGATCGCCTACGAGCAGTACTTC	CASSESGIAYEQYF
many	TRBJ2-1	TRBV7-2	-	TGTGCCAGCAGCTTTCGAAAAGACCCCGAACGCGAGCAGTTCTTC	CASSFRKDPEREQFF
many	TRBJ2-5	TRBV7-9	-	TGTGCCAGCAGCTTAGCGCCCGGGCCGGACATCCTTTCCCCACAAGAGACCCAGTACTTC	CASSLAPGPDILSPQETQYF
many	TRBJ2-7	TRBV29-1	TRBD2	TGCAGCGTGGAGGGGACGGGGGGCGAGCAGTACTTC	CSVEGTGGEQYF
few	TRBJ2-5	TRBV5-1	TRBD1	TGCGCCAGCAGCACAGTATACAGGGGGCGTACGAGAGAGACCCAGTACTTC	CASSTVYRGRTRETQYF
many	TRBJ2-3	TRBV27	-	TGTGCCAGCAGTTTATCCCCGGGAGGCACAGATACGCAGTATTTT	CASSLSPGGTDTQYF
few	TRBJ2-1	TRBV18	-	TGTGCCAGCTCACCGGGCGGACTCACGGGTGAGCAGTTCTTC	CASSPGGLTGEQFF
-	TRBJ2-1	TRBV15	TRBD2	TGTGCCACCAGCAGAGATCTCGCTAGCGGCGATGAGCAGTTCTTC	CATSRDLASGDEQFF
few	TRBJ1-2	TRBV18	TRBD1	TGTGCCAGCTCATCGGACAGGGACACTTCCTATGGCTACACCTTC	CASSSDRDTSYGYTF
few	TRBJ1-4	TRBV19	-	TGTGCCAGTGCCGGGACACCAGCAACTAATGAAAAACTGTTTTTT	CASAGTPATNEKLFF
few	TRBJ2-5	TRBV3-1	TRBD2	TGTGCCAGCAGCCAGGCTAGCGGGAGACTTTGGGAGACCCAGTACTTC	CASSQASGRLWETQYF
many	TRBJ1-2	TRBV20-1	TRBD1	TGCAGTGCTCAGGGGGAATTCTCCCGGAGTGGCTATGGCTACACCTTC	CSAQGEFSRSGYGYTF
many	TRBJ1-1	TRBV27	TRBD1	TGTGCCAGCAGGGATACAGGGGGCGTAACTGAAGCTTTCTTT	CASRDTGGVTEAFF
many	TRBJ1-1	TRBV6-2/TRBV6-3	-	TGTGCCAGCAGTTACTCTCCAGGAGCGAGCACTGAAGCTTTCTTT	CASSYSPGASTEAFF
many	TRBJ2-3	TRBV7-2	-	TGTGCCAGCAGCATCATCAGGGGCGATACGCAGTATTTT	CASSIIRGDTQYF
many	TRBJ1-5	TRBV12-3/TRBV12-4	-	TGTGCCAGTGGAGAGGAGGTTAATAGCAATCAGCCCCAGCATTTT	CASGEEVNSNQPQHF
-	TRBJ1-5	TRBV6-1	-	TGTGCCAGCAGTGAGGAAGCGGATCAGCCCCAGCATTTT	CASSEEADQPQHF
many	TRBJ1-2	TRBV18	-	TGTGCCAGCTCACCGAAAGACTATGGCTACACCTTC	CASSPKDYGYTF
-	TRBJ2-1	TRBV12-3/TRBV12-4	-	TGTGCCAGCGGGTGGGGTAGCGAATACAATGAGCAGCTCTTC	CASGWGSEYNEQLF
many	TRBJ2-3	TRBV12-3/TRBV12-4	TRBD1	TGTGCCAGCATTTCGACAGGGGGGGTCGCAGATACGCAGTATTTT	CASISTGGVADTQYF
few	TRBJ1-3	TRBV7-9	TRBD1	TGTGCCAGCAGCTCAGGGGGGGACTCTGGAAACACCATATATTTT	CASSSGGDSGNTIYF
few	TRBJ2-1	TRBV6-4	-	TGTGCCAGCAGTGACTCTTATGGGCTGGCCGGTAATGAGCAGTTCTTC	CASSDSYGLAGNEQFF
many	TRBJ2-1	TRBV7-9	-	TGTGCCAGCAGCCCCGACAGGATACAATACAATGAGCAGTTCTTC	CASSPDRIQYNEQFF
many	TRBJ1-1	TRBV27	TRBD1	TGTGCCAGCAGTCACCGGGACAGGGGCCCTGAAGCTTTCTTT	CASSHRDRGPEAFF
few	TRBJ2-3	TRBV12-3/TRBV12-4	-	TGTGCCAGCAGTCCCCCCTTCGGTACGCAGTATTTT	CASSPPFGTQYF
few	TRBJ1-2	TRBV10-2	-	TGCGCCAGCAGTGGGGCAGGGTCCTATGGCTACACCTTC	CASSGAGSYGYTF